These 30 T cell receptor beta chains share one sample of origin, sequenced in a study of control samples from healthy donors and cancer patients. The table came from immunoSEQ multiplex PCR; TCRdb's copy has only in-frame clones and leaves some out. The sample has about 130,000 clones; nearly 90% are singletons. Sequencing used blood. The receptors originated from a man in his fifties or sixties in good health.

The gene calls are TRBV19 and TRBJ2-2; D not certain. The CDR3 is 17 residues long. Trimming stripped 3 bases from V and 5 bases from J, with 19 bases between. Germline CDR1 is LNHDA and CDR2 is SQIVND (reference sequence). The CDR3 is CASSISSGSRITGELFF. In DNA form, the CDR3 reads TGTGCCAGTAGTATTTCATCCGGGTCCCGAATTACCGGGGAGCTGTTTTTT.

The DNA for the CDR3 is TGTGCCTCCATGTCGATTTCGTACCAAGAGACCCAGTACTTC. Amino acids: CASMSISYQETQYF. The chain combines TRBV30 with TRBJ2-5; D gene unclear. The CDR3 spans 14 residues. V dropped 7 bases and J dropped 0 bases, with 15 bases sitting between them. Looked up from germline, CDR1 is GTSNPN and CDR2 is SVGIG (reference sequence). The whole variable domain, remainder taken from reference TRBV30 and TRBJ2-5, is SQTIHQWPATLVQPVGSPLSLECTVEGTSNPNLYWYRQAAGRGLQLLFYSVGIGQISSEVPQNLSASRPQDRQFILSSKKLLLSDSGFYLCASMSISYQETQYFGPGTRLLVL.

The J gene is TRBJ1-2, the V gene TRBV21-1; the table's D call, TRBD1, has no DNA check behind it. TRBV21-1 is classified as a pseudogene. This CDR3 spans 18 amino acids. The CDR3 region is CASSKGETGLKSPYGYTF. Here the CDR3 DNA reads TGTGCCAGCAGCAAAGGCGAAACAGGGCTTAAATCTCCCTATGGCTACACCTTC.

This clone has just one count. V is TRBV28 and J is TRBJ1-6; 9 nucleotides line up with TRBD1. CDR3 length equals 18 residues. Unmatched junction bases numbered 13, after V lost 4 bases and J lost 6 bases. Looked up from germline, CDR1 is MDHEN and CDR2 is SYDVKM. The DNA for the CDR3 is TGTGCCAGCAGTTCCTCGGGGACAGGGTTCGGGGGTAATTCACCCCTCCACTTT. Its protein product is CASSSSGTGFGGNSPLHF.

This rearrangement joins TRBV11-2 to TRBJ2-5; 9 bases align to TRBD1. J gave up 5 bases and V 4 bases, and 11 bases lay outside the gene matches. Germline V gene sequence: CDR1 SGHAT, CDR2 FQNNGV. The CDR3 length is 16 residues. As DNA, the CDR3 is TGTGCCAGCAGCTCGCTTACCGGACAGGGGTTTGAGACCCAGTACTTC. It yields the protein CASSSLTGQGFETQYF.

The chain combines TRBV7-9 with TRBJ1-2; 10 bases fit TRBD1. Looked up from germline, CDR1 is SEHNR and CDR2 is FQNEAQ (reference sequence). Trimming removed 5 bases from V and 6 bases from J; junction bases left unmatched: 9. This CDR3 comprises 15 residues. CDR3: CASSSGQGVLHGYTF. CDR3 DNA sequence: TGTGCCAGCAGCAGCGGACAGGGGGTCCTACATGGCTACACCTTC.

The chain has TRBV30 and TRBJ2-1, with D perhaps being TRBD1 or TRBD2 (6 bases each). The V end lost 3 bases, the J end lost 10 bases, and 10 bases lay between the germline ends. This CDR3 is built from 11 residues. From germline, CDR1 is GTSNPN and CDR2 SVGIG (reference sequence). The CDR3 DNA reads as TGTGCCTGGAGGGAGGGGGGCGAGCAGTTCTTC. Translation gives CAWREGGEQFF. Complete variable domain (other parts from reference TRBV30 and TRBJ2-1): SQTIHQWPATLVQPVGSPLSLECTVEGTSNPNLYWYRQAAGRGLQLLFYSVGIGQISSEVPQNLSASRPQDRQFILSSKKLLLSDSGFYLCAWREGGEQFFGPGTRLTVL.

The chain is built from TRBV18 and TRBJ2-1; tentative D call: TRBD1 (5 bases). Germline CDR1 reads KGHSH; CDR2 reads LQKENI. V shed 3 bases and J shed 8 bases, with 17 bases lying between them. The CDR3 is 15 residues long. Here the CDR3 reads CASSPRQGRFYEQFF. CDR3 DNA: TGTGCCAGCTCACCGCGCCAGGGTAGGTTCTATGAGCAGTTCTTC.

The chain carries TRBV28 and TRBJ2-1; 9 nucleotides agree with TRBD2. The CDR3 runs 19 residues. The V gene's germline CDR1 is MDHEN and CDR2 SYDVKM. The junction had 17 bases not matched to a gene; V was cut back by 7 bases and J by 1 base. The CDR3 loop is CASKIGTRGGAGSYNEQFF. The CDR3 nucleotides are TGTGCCAGCAAAATCGGGACTCGCGGGGGGGCGGGTTCCTACAATGAGCAGTTCTTC.

This chain joins TRBV28 and TRBJ2-7, with D tentatively TRBD1 (5 bases). Trimming took off 9 bases at V and 1 base at J, with 16 bases between the two ends. Germline CDR1 MDHEN, CDR2 SYDVKM. This CDR3 is built from 14 residues. CDR3 DNA: TGTGCCAGTCGGCCAGGGCAGTCATCCTACGAGCAGTACTTC. Translation gives CASRPGQSSYEQYF.

This chain links TRBV20-1 with TRBJ2-5; the match to TRBD1 covers 10 bases. Germline V lookup: CDR1 DFQATT, CDR2 SNEGSKA (reference sequence). V gave up 3 bases and J gave up 4 bases; unmatched junction bases: 8. The CDR3 sequence is 15 residues long. The CDR3 DNA reads as TGCAGTGCTAGTGCCGGGACAGGGGCTCGAGAGACCCAGTACTTC. It codes for CSASAGTGARETQYF.

The CDR3 DNA follows: TGTGCCAGCAGCTGGGGGGACAGGGGGCTTACCGGGGAGCTGTTTTTT. It encodes CASSWGDRGLTGELFF. V usage is TRBV5-4 and J usage is TRBJ2-2; TRBD1 matches at 12 bases. The germline CDR1 and CDR2 sequences are SGHNT and YYREEE (reference sequence). The CDR3 has 16 amino acids. Trimming took 3 bases from V and 5 from J; bases not matched to a gene: 5.

The chain links TRBV2 to TRBJ1-5; D unresolved. The CDR3 totals 16 residues. V was shortened by 4 bases and J by 0 bases, with 13 bases between the two germline ends. Germline CDR1 is SNHLY and CDR2 is FYNNEI. Written as DNA, the CDR3 is TGTGCCAGCAGTGTAAGAGGGATTGGTAGCAATCAGCCCCAGCATTTT. It encodes CASSVRGIGSNQPQHF.

The chain recombines TRBV2 with TRBJ1-1, with 10 positions matching TRBD1. V shed 6 bases and J 4 bases; nucleotides not matched to a gene: 8. Germline values: CDR1 SNHLY, CDR2 FYNNEI. There are 15 residues in the CDR3. Written as DNA, the CDR3 is TGTGCCAGCAGACCTCTAGGACAGGGGGGCACTGAAGCTTTCTTT. Translated, it gives CASRPLGQGGTEAFF.

This chain links TRBV28 with TRBJ2-5; D is perhaps TRBD1 (6 bases). Trimming stripped 4 bases from V and 2 bases from J, with 11 bases between. Germline values: CDR1 MDHEN, CDR2 SYDVKM. There are 14 residues in the CDR3. This chain's CDR3 is CASSSRTAQETQYF. The CDR3 coding sequence is TGTGCCAGCAGTTCACGGACAGCACAAGAGACCCAGTACTTC.

This chain links TRBV7-9 with TRBJ2-7; 7 nucleotides agree with TRBD1. J was trimmed by 5 bases and V by 5 bases; bases with no gene match: 6. Germline values: CDR1 SEHNR, CDR2 FQNEAQ (reference sequence). The CDR3 is made up of 13 amino acids. This CDR3 reads CASSPEGGHEQYF. CDR3 DNA: TGTGCCAGCAGCCCGGAAGGGGGCCACGAGCAGTACTTC.

The V gene is TRBV5-1, the J gene TRBJ1-2; 10 bases align to TRBD1. The CDR3 sequence is 15 residues long. After removal of 0 bases from V and 3 bases from J, the junction contained 2 bases not matched to a gene. Germline lookup yields CDR1 SGHRS and CDR2 YFSETQ. The CDR3 DNA reads as TGCGCCAGCAGCTTGGGTGGGACAGGGGACTATGGCTACACCTTC. This translates into CASSLGGTGDYGYTF.

This clone was detected only once. The chain carries TRBV5-1 and TRBJ2-2, with D possibly TRBD1 on 6 matching bases. Germline CDR1 reads SGHRS; CDR2 reads YFSETQ. The CDR3 is 15 amino acids. V lost 0 bases and J lost 1, with 7 bases in between. The CDR3 sequence is CASSLGDKNTGELFF. In DNA, the CDR3 is TGCGCCAGCAGCTTGGGGGACAAGAACACCGGGGAGCTGTTTTTT.

The chain is built from TRBV28 and TRBJ2-1; D possibly corresponds to TRBD2 (5 bases). Germline values: CDR1 MDHEN, CDR2 SYDVKM. The CDR3 runs to 14 residues. Trimming took 5 bases from V and 0 from J, leaving 8 bases between them. Here the CDR3 reads CASSQRTSYNEQFF. The DNA for the CDR3 is TGTGCCAGCAGTCAGCGGACCTCCTACAATGAGCAGTTCTTC.

The gene calls are TRBV18 and TRBJ1-4; D is undetermined. The CDR3 is 13 residues long. CDR1 and CDR2 (germline): KGHSH, LQKENI. V dropped 4 bases and J dropped 0 bases, with 3 bases sitting between them. This CDR3 is CASSRATNEKLFF. The DNA of the CDR3 is TGTGCCAGCTCACGCGCAACTAATGAAAAACTGTTTTTT.

This sequence joins TRBV9 and TRBJ2-7, with D unclear. The CDR3 totals 13 residues. Germline V gene data show CDR1 as SGDLS and CDR2 as YYNGEE. The V and J ends lost 0 bases and 0 bases respectively, with 4 bases between them. In DNA, the CDR3 is TGTGCCAGCAGCGTAGCCCCCTCCTACGAGCAGTACTTC. Its protein is CASSVAPSYEQYF.

On this clone: The CDR3 does not end in the conserved phenylalanine or tryptophan, so this is likely a read error. The DNA is omitted, as the CDR3 cannot be located on it reliably, and the CDR3 follows TCRdb's listing. The V and J genes are TRBV20-1 and TRBJ1-4. Germline CDR1 is DFQATT and CDR2 is SNEGSKA (reference sequence). The CDR3 totals 9 residues, both ends included. The CDR3 spells CSAGGARGN.

CDR3 in DNA: TGTGCCAGCAGCTTGGGCCCCCGAGAGTTCTTC. It is translated as CASSLGPREFF. The chain combines TRBV5-8 with TRBJ2-1; D remains ambiguous. The CDR3 covers 11 residues. V lost 0 bases, J lost 14 bases, and 9 bases lay in between. Germline assignment: CDR1 SGHTS and CDR2 YDEGEE.

The sample holds one count of this clone. V is TRBV2 and J is TRBJ2-1; possibly TRBD1 for D (5 bases). Germline CDR1 reads SNHLY; CDR2 reads FYNNEI. Trimming removed 8 bases from V and 2 bases from J, with 16 bases in between. There are 15 residues in the CDR3. The CDR3 coding sequence is TGTGCCAGCGGAGTCGACAGTATGCCCTACAATGAGCAGTTCTTC. Translated: CASGVDSMPYNEQFF. Variable domain in full (rest from reference TRBV2 and TRBJ2-1): EPEVTQTPSHQVTQMGQEVILRCVPISNHLYFYWYRQILGQKVEFLVSFYNNEISEKSEIFDDQFSVERPDGSNFTLKIRSTKLEDSAMYFCASGVDSMPYNEQFFGPGTRLTVL.

The rearrangement uses TRBV19 and TRBJ1-2; D not certain. The CDR3 is 13 amino acids. The V gene lost 0 bases and the J gene lost 3 bases, with 5 bases spanning the gap. CDR1 is LNHDA and CDR2 is SQIVND in the germline V gene (reference sequence). CDR3 sequence reads: CASSIDLDYGYTF. CDR3 DNA sequence: TGTGCCAGTAGTATAGACCTAGACTATGGCTACACCTTC.

The chain combines TRBV6-5 with TRBJ2-3, with TRBD1 as a possible D gene (5 bases). CDR1 is MNHEY, CDR2 SVGAGI, per germline. This CDR3 spans 14 amino acids. Deletions cut 2 bases from V and 5 bases from J, with 11 bases between. The CDR3 here is CASSYGERGDTQYF. CDR3 sequence (DNA): TGTGCCAGCAGTTACGGGGAAAGGGGAGATACGCAGTATTTT.

The chain is built from TRBV7-2 and TRBJ1-5; 7 bases align to TRBD1. V lost 1 base, J lost 2 bases, and 2 bases stayed unmatched. This CDR3 has 15 residues. Germline-derived CDR1 and CDR2 are SGHTA and FQGNSA. CDR3 protein: CASSLVGQGNQPQHF. The CDR3 DNA reads TGTGCCAGCAGCTTAGTCGGACAGGGCAATCAGCCCCAGCATTTT.

The rearrangement links TRBV21-1 to TRBJ1-1. TRBV21-1 is designated a pseudogene. The CDR3 has 14 residues. CDR3 sequence reads: CASSMGGGRTEAFF. The CDR3 nucleotides read TGTGCCAGCAGCATGGGGGGAGGGCGCACTGAAGCTTTCTTT.

The chain links TRBV28 to TRBJ2-5, with unresolved D. Germline CDR1 reads MDHEN; CDR2 reads SYDVKM. CDR3 length: 15 amino acids. V was cut by 3 bases and J by 5 bases, with 16 bases left in between. The CDR3: CASSFLSHLGETQYF. CDR3 DNA sequence: TGTGCCAGCAGTTTCTTGTCACACCTGGGGGAGACCCAGTACTTC.

The chain links TRBV7-2 to TRBJ2-7, with D perhaps matching TRBD1 (5 bases). V was pared by 3 bases and J by 6 bases, with 12 bases between. Looked up from germline, CDR1 is SGHTA and CDR2 is FQGNSA. This CDR3 is built from 13 residues. CDR3 residues: CASSLDTQREQYF. The CDR3 region has the DNA TGTGCCAGCAGCTTGGACACCCAACGCGAGCAGTACTTC.